This T cell receptor beta chain appears in the sequencing data of a study of shared clonotypes between healthy human individuals. When samples were unsorted, around 90 million PBMCs were used for genomic DNA. The CDR3 totals 13 residues. CDR1 and CDR2 from the germline V gene are MNHEY and SMNVEV (reference sequence). The J segment lost 4 bases and the V segment lost 6 bases, leaving 3 bases of the junction unmatched. A remark on this clone: Its antigen remains unidentified.

Study-level points and caveats: Blood alone was sampled, and tissue repertoires likely differ. The donor pool, a small one, limited the genetic and exposure-history diversity represented.

Per the authors' pipeline: ImmunoSEQ supplied junction-only sequences lacking quality scores, so filtering was different. TCRdb keeps only in-frame clones here, not all; method: immunoSEQ multiplex PCR. V and J calls and clone size are copied from that table; D and trimming were computed from the DNA. The data contain about half a million clones, 78% of them singletons. What was sequenced was PBMCs. This clonotype was sampled from a woman aged 40 to 55 in good health. Some clones in this sample may be carry-over from other donors' samples. This chain joins TRBV27 and TRBJ2-5, with 9 bases fitting TRBD2. The CDR3 bases are TGTGCCAGCAGGCGGGAGGGCCGAGAGACCCAGTACTTC. It is translated as CASRREGRETQYF.